The next 16 T cell receptor beta chains were all read from a single sample in a study of blood T cells in healthy people across ages. Alongside a J-beta primer mix, a sample-barcoded 5' primer served in a second PCR lasting roughly 7 to 11 cycles. TCRdb ran MiXCR on the 5' RACE reads and lists one entry per CDR3 protein. The repertoire includes approximately 790,000 distinct CDR3 sequences, approximately 65% of them detected once, and about a quarter sits in the top ten. The sample taken for sequencing was blood. The receptors were sampled from a man younger than 45 in good health.

This clonotype was seen ten or more times. The rearrangement uses TRBV11-2 and TRBJ1-1, with TRBD1 matching over 7 bases. This CDR3 contains 14 residues. CDR1 is SGHAT, CDR2 FQNNGV, per germline. V shed 2 bases and J 5 bases; nucleotides not matched to a gene: 5. The CDR3 nucleotides are TGTGCCAGCAGCTTAACAGGGGAGAGGACTGAAGCTTTCTTT. Its translation is CASSLTGERTEAFF.

On this clonotype: Since a much larger clone is just one base distant, this may be a read error. The rearrangement links TRBV6-5 to TRBJ2-5, with a weak D call TRBD2 (6 bases). The germline CDR1 and CDR2 sequences are MNHEY and SVGAGI. V lost 3 bases to trimming and J lost 5 bases, with 13 bases between them. This CDR3 has 14 residues. The CDR3: CASSYNGGIETQYF. CDR3 sequence (DNA): TGTGCCAGCAGTTATAATGGGGGGATTGAGACCCAGTACTTC.

This clonotype was seen only a few times. The genes are TRBV5-4 and TRBJ2-3; D perhaps matches TRBD2 (6 bases). The V and J ends lost 5 bases and 4 bases respectively, with 14 bases between them. The CDR3 covers 14 residues. From germline, CDR1 is SGHNT and CDR2 YYREEE (reference sequence). The CDR3 DNA reads as TGTGCCAGCAGTGCGGGGTGGGGACCAGATACGCAGTATTTT. Encoded protein: CASSAGWGPDTQYF. Drawing the rest from reference TRBV5-4 and TRBJ2-3, the complete variable domain is ETGVTQSPTHLIKTRGQQVTLRCSSQSGHNTVSWYQQALGQGPQFIFQYYREEENGRGNFPPRFSGLQFPNYSSELNVNALELDDSALYLCASSAGWGPDTQYFGPGTRLTVL.

This chain connects TRBV7-2 to TRBJ2-4; D unclear. The J call is doubtful: the DNA matches TRBJ2-7 better. Germline V gene data show CDR1 as SGHTA and CDR2 as FQGNSA. The CDR3 consists of 13 residues. CDR3 region: CASSAGRANEQYF. The CDR3 DNA reads as TGTGCCAGCAGCGCTGGACGGGCTAACGAGCAGTACTTC.

Details on this clonotype: A much larger clone differs by one base, so this may be a read error. The V gene is TRBV7-2, the J gene TRBJ1-4, with D tentatively TRBD1 (6 bases). Germline V gives CDR1 SGHTA, CDR2 FQGNSA. V was trimmed by 5 bases and J by 5 bases, leaving 15 bases between them. The CDR3 totals 15 residues. The CDR3 bases are TGTGCCAGCAGCCGACAGGCCCTTATAAATGAAAAACTGTTTTTT. It yields the protein CASSRQALINEKLFF.

CDR3 region: CASTGHRTDTQYF. The CDR3 DNA reads as TGTGCCAGCACGGGACACCGCACAGATACGCAGTATTTT. This chain connects TRBV6-5 to TRBJ2-3, with D possibly being TRBD1 (6 bases). The CDR3 loop spans 13 amino acids. V was cut by 7 bases and J by 1 base, with 9 bases left in between. Germline CDR1 is MNHEY and CDR2 is SVGAGI.

This clonotype appeared a few times. The V and J genes are TRBV27 and TRBJ1-2; 7 bases are shared with TRBD1. This CDR3 region has 14 residues. V lost 3 bases, J lost 4 bases, and 5 bases stayed unmatched. Per the germline V gene, CDR1 is MNHEY and CDR2 is SMNVEV (reference sequence). This CDR3 reads CASSFGRGGYGYTF. The CDR3, as DNA: TGTGCCAGCAGTTTTGGCAGGGGGGGCTATGGCTACACCTTC.

In this sample, this clonotype turned up a few times. The chain links TRBV15 to TRBJ2-1, with D unresolved. The germline CDR1 and CDR2 sequences are LNHNV and YYDKDF (reference sequence). CDR3 size: 14 residues. V dropped 8 bases and J dropped 3 bases, with 14 bases sitting between them. The CDR3 coding sequence is TGTGCCACCGCAGCTCAACGGTTCTACAATGAGCAGTTCTTC. Residues: CATAAQRFYNEQFF. Complete variable domain (other parts from reference TRBV15 and TRBJ2-1): DAMVIQNPRYQVTQFGKPVTLSCSQTLNHNVMYWYQQKSSQAPKLLFHYYDKDFNNEADTPDNFQSRRPNTSFCFLDIRSPGLGDTAMYLCATAAQRFYNEQFFGPGTRLTVL.

In nucleotides, the CDR3 is TGTGCCAGCAGCTCACCGGACAGGGGTATGGCTGGGGCCAACGTCCTGACTTTC. Encoded protein: CASSSPDRGMAGANVLTF. V gene TRBV7-2 combines with J gene TRBJ2-6; the match to TRBD1 covers 9 bases. Germline V gene data show CDR1 as SGHTA and CDR2 as FQGNSA. There are 18 residues in the CDR3. V shed 4 bases and J 2 bases; nucleotides not matched to a gene: 9.

CDR3 in amino acids: CASSVRGGRNEQFF. The CDR3 coding sequence is TGTGCCAGCAGCGTACGGGGGGGTAGGAATGAGCAGTTCTTC. This rearrangement joins TRBV9 to TRBJ2-1, with TRBD2 matching 8 bases. With 1 base clipped from V and 7 bases from J, the junction kept 4 bases outside the gene matches. This CDR3 region has 14 residues. CDR1 is SGDLS and CDR2 is YYNGEE in the germline V gene.

This CDR3 reads CSALLDGTYNEQFF. The CDR3 DNA follows: TGCAGTGCCTTATTGGACGGGACCTACAATGAGCAGTTCTTC. The chain uses TRBV20-1 and TRBJ2-1; D possibly corresponds to TRBD2 (5 bases). The CDR3 consists of 14 residues. Trimming left V 6 bases short and J 2 bases short, with 14 bases between. CDR1 and CDR2 (germline): DFQATT, SNEGSKA (reference sequence).

The chain joins TRBV10-3 to TRBJ2-4; 7 bases line up with TRBD2. The better agreement between TRBJ2-5 and the DNA end casts doubt on the J call. The CDR3 is 16 residues long. The V gene's germline CDR1 is ENHRY and CDR2 SYGVKD. Here the CDR3 reads CAISELSGAIQETQYF. The CDR3 DNA follows: TGTGCCATCAGTGAGTTGAGCGGGGCAATACAAGAGACCCAGTACTTC.

V usage is TRBV5-1 and J usage is TRBJ2-1; 10 bases are shared with TRBD1. Germline V gives CDR1 SGHRS, CDR2 YFSETQ. V lost 5 bases to trimming and J lost 4 bases; unmatched junction nucleotides: 6. The CDR3 runs 15 residues. In nucleotides, the CDR3 is TGCGCCAGCAGATTGACAGGGGGCTTGTACAATGAGCAGTTCTTC. Translating it yields CASRLTGGLYNEQFF.

This rearrangement joins TRBV7-9 to TRBJ1-5, with D perhaps TRBD1 (5 bases). Per the germline V gene, CDR1 is SEHNR and CDR2 is FQNEAQ (reference sequence). The length of the CDR3 is 15 residues. Between the trimmed V and J ends, which lost 3 bases and 4 bases, there was a span of 13 bases. CDR3 sequence (DNA): TGTGCCAGCAGCTTGGACGGGGCCGGGAATCAGCCCCAGCATTTT. This encodes CASSLDGAGNQPQHF.

The chain joins TRBV6-2 or TRBV6-3 to TRBJ1-5; 7 bases agree with TRBD1. CDR1 and CDR2 (germline): MNHEY, SVGEGT. With V trimmed by 7 bases and J by 3 bases, 9 bases remained unmatched. The CDR3 is 15 amino acids. The CDR3 DNA reads as TGTGCCAGCACCGATCGGACAGGAAACAATCAGCCCCAGCATTTT. Residues: CASTDRTGNNQPQHF.

The chain combines TRBV6-5 with TRBJ2-1, with D unclear. This CDR3 region has 14 residues. Trimming took 2 bases from V and 6 from J, leaving 11 bases between them. Germline assignment: CDR1 MNHEY and CDR2 SVGAGI. CDR3 region: CASSYGIQPNEQFF. The CDR3 DNA reads TGTGCCAGCAGTTACGGGATACAACCCAATGAGCAGTTCTTC.